This is a list of T cell receptor beta chains from one sample in a study of blood T cell repertoires in COVID-19. Produced via immunoSEQ multiplex PCR; TCRdb's table is partial and in-frame only. In the table there are 250,000 to 350,000 clones, around 85% of which are singletons. The sequenced material came from peripheral blood. All receptors come from a human donor with COVID-19, enrolled during active disease. The donor label of this sample is uncertain. Both conserved end residues are part of each CDR3. The D gene is left open where the match is weak. The listing skips clone size in some rows; elsewhere it reads once, few, many or a size class.

V	D	J	size	CDR3	DNA
TRBV28	TRBD1	TRBJ1-4	few	CASRTTGVSEKLFF	TGTGCCAGCAGAACCACAGGGGTCAGTGAAAAACTGTTTTTT
TRBV3-1/TRBV3-2	-	TRBJ1-4	-	CASSRGRKWEKLFF	TGTGCCAGCAGTCGTGGCCGCAAATGGGAAAAACTGTTTTTT
TRBV5-1	TRBD2	TRBJ2-1	-	CASSLAWASGKGNEQFF	TGCGCCAGCAGCTTGGCGTGGGCTAGCGGAAAAGGCAATGAGCAGTTCTTC
TRBV5-1	TRBD1	TRBJ2-7	-	CASSLGQGPTYEQYF	TGCGCCAGCAGCTTGGGACAGGGACCCACCTACGAGCAGTACTTC
TRBV6-2/TRBV6-3	-	TRBJ1-5	-	CASSYTGLSNQPQHF	TGTGCCAGCAGTTACACGGGACTCAGCAATCAGCCCCAGCATTTT
TRBV9	-	TRBJ2-5	-	CASTPSAGLRETQYF	TGTGCCAGCACCCCGTCGGCGGGATTAAGAGAGACCCAGTACTTC
TRBV6-2/TRBV6-3	-	TRBJ1-5	-	CASSPSRTGANQPQHF	TGTGCCAGCAGTCCCTCACGGACTGGCGCCAATCAGCCCCAGCATTTT
TRBV6-6	TRBD1	TRBJ2-3	-	CASNDRGSARDTQYF	TGTGCCAGCAACGACAGGGGGAGCGCAAGAGATACGCAGTATTTT
TRBV5-1	-	TRBJ2-7	-	CASSSYLGPAGSYEQYF	TGCGCCAGCAGCTCGTACTTGGGCCCGGCGGGCTCCTACGAGCAGTACTTC
TRBV3-1/TRBV3-2	TRBD1	TRBJ1-5	-	CASSQVGRQGGNQPQHF	TGTGCCAGCAGCCAAGTTGGTCGTCAGGGGGGCAATCAGCCCCAGCATTTT
TRBV5-4	TRBD2	TRBJ2-3	-	CASSWTSRADTQYF	TGTGCCAGCAGTTGGACTAGCCGTGCAGATACGCAGTATTTT
TRBV6-5	TRBD2	TRBJ2-4	-	CASRIQREGIQYF	TGTGCCAGCAGGATCCAGCGGGAGGGGATTCAGTACTTC
TRBV5-6	TRBD1	TRBJ1-5	-	CASSLAGQDQPQHF	TGTGCCAGCAGCTTGGCGGGACAGGATCAGCCCCAGCATTTT
TRBV6-5	TRBD1	TRBJ1-1	-	CASNRGQWVSEAFF	TGTGCCAGCAATAGGGGACAGTGGGTCTCTGAAGCTTTCTTT
TRBV10-3	TRBD1	TRBJ1-1	-	CAISASTGAVTEAFF	TGTGCCATCAGTGCATCGACAGGGGCGGTAACTGAAGCTTTCTTT